This TCR beta chain was obtained from a study of blood T cell repertoires in COVID-19 (dated by TCRdb to 2019 to 2021). At the level of the whole study: Collaborator samples came from the United States, Italy and Spain and covered acute and convalescent phases of COVID-19. The material from the prospective study consisted of cDNA or gDNA derived from T cells, B-cell-depleted T cells, or PBMCs. Deeply sampled blood TCRbeta repertoires from subjects exposed to, actively infected with, or recovered from COVID-19 were included in the dataset. The repertoires were released in a freely available public database intended as a resource for research on the immune response to SARS-CoV-2. Samples were obtained from the ongoing ImmuneRACE study (first 160 participants) and from about 1,300 subjects provided by 6 global collaborators. The sample metadata nearly always contained a de-identified subject ID, COVID-19 status, age in years and sex. HLA class I and class II types, where available, came from metadata supplied by the sample provider rather than from assay-based typing.

Each collaborating institution followed its own protocols to collect whole blood in K2EDTA tubes. For TCRbeta analysis, collaborator samples were shipped as frozen whole blood, as isolated PBMCs, or as DNA extracted from either sample type. The immunoSEQ Assay, a bias-controlled multiplex PCR, was used to amplify TCRbeta CDR3 regions from genomic DNA. On the study's bioinformatics: The number of nucleated cells in each sample was estimated from the amplification of reference gene primers within the assay. To quantify the absolute abundance of each unique TCRbeta CDR3 rearrangement, sequence reads were collapsed and filtered. For each sample, productive Simpson clonality was calculated as the square root of Simpson's diversity index over productive rearrangements. Not all clones reach the TCRdb copy of this immuneACCESS table, which keeps in-frame sequences only. Checked studies attribute under half of the gap to unresolved V genes and leave the rest unexplained. That table is the source of V, J and clone size, and D and trimming were worked out from the DNA. The sample table shows 80,000 or so clones, and approximately 86% are seen once. Roughly a sixth of the sample comes from the top ten.

Broad study findings and their caveats: How much clinical and demographic metadata was included differed by source and by participant, and the metadata was provided uncurated.

A remark on this clone: Its antigen has not been determined. No much larger clonotype is one base removed from it; base qualities were not supplied.

V is cut by 4 bases and J by 6 bases, and the space between the germline ends is 16 bases. Reading the germline V gene gives CDR1 SGHDT and CDR2 YYEEEE. The CDR3 runs 15 residues from the cysteine to the phenylalanine. Solely the CDR3 DNA is kept, with 45 bases framed from the first base. The clonotype originates from a human donor in a cohort sampled during active COVID-19. This sequence uses TRBV5-6 and TRBJ2-2, with TRBD1 tentatively as D gene (7 bases match). Sequences were obtained from peripheral blood. The sequenced DNA: TGTGCCAGCAGCCGCAGGGGGACTCGGCCCGGGGAGCTGTTTTTT. Protein translation: CASSRRGTRPGELFF.